Sequencing of this T cell receptor beta chain was carried out in a study of naive and memory T cell subsets listed by TCRdb under 2017. Context from the whole study: An open-source, UMI-based TCR alpha and beta sequencing pipeline was applied to sorted naive and memory peripheral blood T cell subsets. IgG serology results and the functional CMV T cell responses were in complete agreement. RNA was DNase-treated and reverse transcribed with TCR constant-region primers, mostly using SuperScript III.

Results the study describes overall, beyond this receptor: In both CD4 and CD8 cells, a rise in Gini index and a fall in Shannon and inverse Simpson diversity were observed from naive through CM, EM and EMRA. Once error correction was done, more than 90% of naive TCR sequences showed up just once, which made the naive abundance distributions much steeper than those of the memory subsets. A few larger clonotypes were present in naive repertoires, particularly the CD8 repertoires, and these clonotypes were possibly memory cells re-expressing CD45RA. The repertoire findings for the naive and memory subsets could not be validated, as no ground truth was available. Single alpha or beta chain sequences, rather than paired alpha/beta receptors, were used to define clonotypes. A power law was followed by TCR abundance, with an exponent that differed between naive and memory subsets but was consistent across the three individuals. RNA-based TCR counts may be affected by expression changes linked to T cell activation and differentiation.

The CDR3 runs 14 amino acids, cysteine and phenylalanine included. CDR3 DNA is the only sequence kept; it has 42 bases, read in frame from the first base. The germline V gene (reference sequence) sets CDR1 to DFQATT and CDR2 to SNEGSKA. Between the V and J ends, shortened by 0 bases and 1 base respectively, the junction contains 9 bases. Library creation used UMI-ligation and nested PCR. An equimolar mix of two oligonucleotides covering both TRBC1 and TRBC2 was used as the beta constant-region primer. A single-stranded oligonucleotide carrying the SP2 primer and a 12-nucleotide UMI was ligated to the 3' end of the cDNA by T4 RNA ligase 1. The ligated cDNA went through four rounds of PCR with nested alpha and beta constant-region primers together with the SP2 primer. The ligation reaction was incubated at 16°C for roughly 18-24 hours. PCR2 was typically run as a SYBR Green qPCR and stopped at a predetermined threshold to prevent over-amplification. All purifications after the first were performed with Agencourt AMPure XP magnetic beads. Library amounts were measured by Qubit and library quality was assessed on a TapeStation, where the main peak was expected at around 650 bp. Sequencing of the pooled libraries was done on an Illumina MiSeq using v2 2x251 paired-end kits, which typically yielded roughly 0.9-2.1 million reads per sample. Each sample library was pooled at approximately 4 nM, and about 4.5-7% PhiX was included to improve cluster recognition. The original methods were these. Decombinator assigned V and J genes to Demultiplexor-processed FASTQ reads by tag matching, allowing a single base-pair mismatch. Collapsinator used UMIs to correct both sequencing errors and frequency errors arising from PCR heterogeneity. TCRs were translated and CDR3s were extracted from the conserved cysteine to the FGXG phenylalanine by CDR3Translator, with non-productive sequences being flagged. Gini, Shannon entropy and inverse Simpson indices were computed after subsampling the repertoires to the same number of UMI-defined TCRs. Within the linear range, a power law was fitted by maximum likelihood to the distributions of clonotype abundance. When run on a single naive CD8 sample, MIGEC and the pipeline yielded similar UMI counts, similar unique TCR numbers and similar clonal distributions. In one analysis, naive TCRs also found in any memory subset of the same donor were removed from the naive repertoire. The repertoires were searched for several thousand CMV-associated CDR3 sequences that had been compiled from VDJdb and a published dataset. TCRdb's own reprocessing of the public reads used fastp at Q25 and MiXCR and kept productive beta chains. Here each entry gathers all rows of one CDR3 protein and keeps the most common genes and DNA. Clone size and V and J calls follow TCRdb, not the original study. This sample lists roughly 140,000 distinct CDR3 sequences; about 18% were detected once. The ten largest make up roughly 0.14% of the sample.

Notes on this clonotype: Which antigen it targets is not known. Base qualities are missing; no much larger clone stands one base away.

TCR alpha and beta chain libraries were amplified separately from the second PCR step onward. CMV status of each donor was established by measuring IFNgamma production from CD4+ T cells after fresh PBMCs were stimulated overnight with CMV viral lysate. CD4 T cells were positively selected with Miltenyi beads, followed by positive selection of CD8 T cells from the CD4-negative fraction. After staining for CD3, CD4, CD8, CD45RA, CD27 and a live/dead dye, cells were sorted on a BD Aria II into four subsets based on CD45RA and CD27. Blood was obtained from a few healthy volunteers, and the blood from each volunteer was fractionated into CD4 and CD8 T cells and subsequently into four differentiation subsets. Approximately 120 ml of peripheral blood was collected from each donor, and PBMC were isolated by Ficoll-Paque PLUS density-gradient centrifugation. Sorted cells were lysed in RLT buffer, after which RNA was extracted using a Qiagen RNeasy kit and stored at -80 degrees C.

The chain joins TRBV20-1 to TRBJ2-5; no D gene can be assigned with confidence. What was sequenced was naive CD4+ T cells from blood. The sample's cell subset or site, from its label and the paper: naive T cells, CD45RA high CD27+. This receptor was obtained from a human donor in good health. This receptor has the CDR3 CSARDQILQETQYF. In nucleotides, the sequence is TGCAGTGCTAGAGACCAAATACTCCAAGAGACCCAGTACTTC.